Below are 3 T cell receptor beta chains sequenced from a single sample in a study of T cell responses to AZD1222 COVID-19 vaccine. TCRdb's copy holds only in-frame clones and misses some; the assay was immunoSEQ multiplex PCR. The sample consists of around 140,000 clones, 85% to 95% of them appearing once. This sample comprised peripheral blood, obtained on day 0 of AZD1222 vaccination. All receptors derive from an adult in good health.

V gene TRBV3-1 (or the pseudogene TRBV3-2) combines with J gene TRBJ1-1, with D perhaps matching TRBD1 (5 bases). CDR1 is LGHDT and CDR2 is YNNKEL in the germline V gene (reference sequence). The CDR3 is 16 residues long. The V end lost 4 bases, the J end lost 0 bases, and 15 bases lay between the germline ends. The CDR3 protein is CASSLGGVAMNTEAFF. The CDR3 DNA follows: TGTGCCAGCAGCCTGGGGGGGGTGGCCATGAACACTGAAGCTTTCTTT.

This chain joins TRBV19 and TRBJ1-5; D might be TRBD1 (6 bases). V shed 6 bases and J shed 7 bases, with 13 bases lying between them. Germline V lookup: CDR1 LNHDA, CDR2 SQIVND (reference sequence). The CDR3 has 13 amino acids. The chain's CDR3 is CASSPGARQPQHF. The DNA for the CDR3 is TGTGCCAGTAGCCCAGGGGCACGGCAGCCCCAGCATTTT. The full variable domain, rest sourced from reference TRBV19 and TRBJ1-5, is DGGITQSPKYLFRKEGQNVTLSCEQNLNHDAMYWYRQDPGQGLRLIYYSQIVNDFQKGDIAEGYSVSREKKESFPLTVTSAQKNPTAFYLCASSPGARQPQHFGDGTRLSIL.

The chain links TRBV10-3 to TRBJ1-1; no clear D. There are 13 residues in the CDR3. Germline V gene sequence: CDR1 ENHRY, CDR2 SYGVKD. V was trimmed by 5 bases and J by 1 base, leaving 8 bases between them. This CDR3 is CAISRHPNTEAFF. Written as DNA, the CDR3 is TGTGCCATCAGTCGACACCCGAACACTGAAGCTTTCTTT.